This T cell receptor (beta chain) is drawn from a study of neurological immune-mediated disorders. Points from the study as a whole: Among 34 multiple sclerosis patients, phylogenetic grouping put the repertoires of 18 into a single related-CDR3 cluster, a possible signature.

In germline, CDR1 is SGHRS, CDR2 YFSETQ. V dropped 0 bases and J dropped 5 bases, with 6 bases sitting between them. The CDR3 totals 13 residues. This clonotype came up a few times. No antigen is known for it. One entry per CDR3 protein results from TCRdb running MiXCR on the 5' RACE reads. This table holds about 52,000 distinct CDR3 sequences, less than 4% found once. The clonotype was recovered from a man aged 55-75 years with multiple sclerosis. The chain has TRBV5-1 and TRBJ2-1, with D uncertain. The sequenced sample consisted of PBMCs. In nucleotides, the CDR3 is TGCGCCAGCAGCTTGGCGCTCGACAATGAGCAGTTCTTC. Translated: CASSLALDNEQFF.